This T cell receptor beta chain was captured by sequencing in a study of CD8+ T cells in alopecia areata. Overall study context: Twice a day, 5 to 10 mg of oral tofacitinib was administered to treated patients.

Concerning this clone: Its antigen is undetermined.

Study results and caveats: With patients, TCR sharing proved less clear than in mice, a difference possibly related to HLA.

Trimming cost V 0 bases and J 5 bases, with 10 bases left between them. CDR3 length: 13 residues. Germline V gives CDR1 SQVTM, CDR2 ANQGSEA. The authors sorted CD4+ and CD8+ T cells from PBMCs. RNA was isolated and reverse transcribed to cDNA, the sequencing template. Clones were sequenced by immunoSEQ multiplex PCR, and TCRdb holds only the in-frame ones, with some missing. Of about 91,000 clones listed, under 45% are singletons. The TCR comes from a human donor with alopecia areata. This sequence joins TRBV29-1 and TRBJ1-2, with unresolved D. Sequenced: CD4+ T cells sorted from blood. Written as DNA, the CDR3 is TGCAGCGTTGAAGATCGGGCAGCGTATGGCTACACCTTC. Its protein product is CSVEDRAAYGYTF. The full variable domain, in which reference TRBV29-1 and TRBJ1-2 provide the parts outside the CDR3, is SAVISQKPSRDICQRGTSLTIQCQVDSQVTMMFWYRQQPGQSLTLIATANQGSEATYESGFVIDKFPISRPNLTFSTLTVSNMSPEDSSIYLCSVEDRAAYGYTFGSGTRLTVV.